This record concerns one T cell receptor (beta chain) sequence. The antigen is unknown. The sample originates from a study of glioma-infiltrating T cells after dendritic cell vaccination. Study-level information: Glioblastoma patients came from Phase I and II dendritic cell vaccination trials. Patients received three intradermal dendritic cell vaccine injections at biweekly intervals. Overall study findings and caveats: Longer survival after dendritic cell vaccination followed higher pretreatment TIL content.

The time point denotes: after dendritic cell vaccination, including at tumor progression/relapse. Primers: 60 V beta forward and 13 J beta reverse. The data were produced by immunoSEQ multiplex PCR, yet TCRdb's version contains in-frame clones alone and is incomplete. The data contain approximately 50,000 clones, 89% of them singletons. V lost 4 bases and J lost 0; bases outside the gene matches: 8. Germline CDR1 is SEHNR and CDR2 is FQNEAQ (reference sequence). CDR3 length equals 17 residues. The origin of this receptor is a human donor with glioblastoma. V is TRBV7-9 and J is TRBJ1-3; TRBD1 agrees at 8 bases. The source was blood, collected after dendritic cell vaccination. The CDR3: CASSSGTGSPSGNTIYF. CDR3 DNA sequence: TGTGCCAGCAGCTCCGGGACAGGTTCTCCCTCTGGAAACACCATATATTTT.